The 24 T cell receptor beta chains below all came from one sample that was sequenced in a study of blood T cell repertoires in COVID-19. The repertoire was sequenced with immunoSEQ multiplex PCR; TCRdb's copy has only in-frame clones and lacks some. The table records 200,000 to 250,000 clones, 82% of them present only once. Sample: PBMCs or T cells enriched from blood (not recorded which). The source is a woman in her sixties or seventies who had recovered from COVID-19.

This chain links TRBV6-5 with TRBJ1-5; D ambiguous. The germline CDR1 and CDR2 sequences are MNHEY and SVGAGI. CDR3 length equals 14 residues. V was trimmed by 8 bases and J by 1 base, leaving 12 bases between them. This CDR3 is CASDMGRSNQPQHF. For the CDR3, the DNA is TGTGCCAGCGACATGGGTCGCAGCAATCAGCCCCAGCATTTT.

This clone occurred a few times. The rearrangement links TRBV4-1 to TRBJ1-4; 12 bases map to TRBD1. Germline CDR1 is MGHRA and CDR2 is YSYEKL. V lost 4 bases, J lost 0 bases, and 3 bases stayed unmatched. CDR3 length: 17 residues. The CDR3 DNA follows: TGCGCCAGCAGCCGGGGACAGGGGGCCTCAACTAATGAAAAACTGTTTTTT. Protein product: CASSRGQGASTNEKLFF.

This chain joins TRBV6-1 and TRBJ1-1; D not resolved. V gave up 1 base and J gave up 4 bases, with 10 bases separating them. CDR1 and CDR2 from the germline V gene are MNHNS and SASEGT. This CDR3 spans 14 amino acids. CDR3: CASSEERMSTEAFF. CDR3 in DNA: TGTGCCAGCAGTGAAGAGAGGATGTCCACTGAAGCTTTCTTT.

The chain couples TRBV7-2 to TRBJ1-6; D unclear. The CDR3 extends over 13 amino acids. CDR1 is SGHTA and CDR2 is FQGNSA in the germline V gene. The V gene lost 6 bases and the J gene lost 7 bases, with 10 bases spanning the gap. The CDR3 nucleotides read TGTGCCAGCAGTTACAGCAGGAATTCACCCCTCCACTTT. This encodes CASSYSRNSPLHF. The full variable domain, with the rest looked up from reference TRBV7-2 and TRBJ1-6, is GAGVSQSPSNKVTEKGKDVELRCDPISGHTALYWYRQSLGQGLEFLIYFQGNSAPDKSGLPSDRFSAERTGGSVSTLTIQRTQQEDSAVYLCASSYSRNSPLHFGNGTRLTVT.

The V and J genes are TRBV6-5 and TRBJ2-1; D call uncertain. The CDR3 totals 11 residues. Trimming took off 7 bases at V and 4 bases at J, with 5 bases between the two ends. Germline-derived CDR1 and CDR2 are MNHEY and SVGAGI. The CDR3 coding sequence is TGTGCCAGCACCAAATACAATGAGCAGTTCTTC. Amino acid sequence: CASTKYNEQFF.

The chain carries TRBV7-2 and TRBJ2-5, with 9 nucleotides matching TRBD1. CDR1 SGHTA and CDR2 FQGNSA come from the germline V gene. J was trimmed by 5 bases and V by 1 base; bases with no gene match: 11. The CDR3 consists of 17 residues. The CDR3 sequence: CASSLVSGTGPGETQYF. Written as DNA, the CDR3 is TGTGCCAGCAGCTTAGTATCCGGGACAGGGCCGGGGGAGACCCAGTACTTC. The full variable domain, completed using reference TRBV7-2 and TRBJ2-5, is GAGVSQSPSNKVTEKGKDVELRCDPISGHTALYWYRQSLGQGLEFLIYFQGNSAPDKSGLPSDRFSAERTGGSVSTLTIQRTQQEDSAVYLCASSLVSGTGPGETQYFGPGTRLLVL.

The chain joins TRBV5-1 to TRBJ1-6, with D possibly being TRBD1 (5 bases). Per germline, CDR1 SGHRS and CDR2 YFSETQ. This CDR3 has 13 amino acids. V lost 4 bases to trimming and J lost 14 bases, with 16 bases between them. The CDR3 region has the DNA TGCGCCAGCAGCCCGGGTGGGGACTGGGCCCTCCACTTT. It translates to CASSPGGDWALHF.

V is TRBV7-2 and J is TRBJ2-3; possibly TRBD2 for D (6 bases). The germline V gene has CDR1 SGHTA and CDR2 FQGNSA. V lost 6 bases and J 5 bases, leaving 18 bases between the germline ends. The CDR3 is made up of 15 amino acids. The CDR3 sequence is CASSQPRDQGDTQYF. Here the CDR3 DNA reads TGTGCCAGCAGTCAACCGCGGGACCAGGGAGATACGCAGTATTTT.

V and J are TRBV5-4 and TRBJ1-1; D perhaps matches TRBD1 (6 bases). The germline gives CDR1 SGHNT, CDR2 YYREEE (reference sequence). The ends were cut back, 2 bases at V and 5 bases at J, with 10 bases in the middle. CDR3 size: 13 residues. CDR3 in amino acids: CASSFDQGTEAFF. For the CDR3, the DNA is TGTGCCAGCAGCTTTGACCAGGGGACTGAAGCTTTCTTT. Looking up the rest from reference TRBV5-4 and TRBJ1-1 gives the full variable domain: ETGVTQSPTHLIKTRGQQVTLRCSSQSGHNTVSWYQQALGQGPQFIFQYYREEENGRGNFPPRFSGLQFPNYSSELNVNALELDDSALYLCASSFDQGTEAFFGQGTRLTVV.

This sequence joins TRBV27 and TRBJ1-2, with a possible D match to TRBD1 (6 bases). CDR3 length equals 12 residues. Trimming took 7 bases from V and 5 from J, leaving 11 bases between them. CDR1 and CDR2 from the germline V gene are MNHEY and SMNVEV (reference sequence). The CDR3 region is CASTGTLYGYTF. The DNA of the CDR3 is TGTGCCAGCACAGGGACACTTTATGGCTACACCTTC.

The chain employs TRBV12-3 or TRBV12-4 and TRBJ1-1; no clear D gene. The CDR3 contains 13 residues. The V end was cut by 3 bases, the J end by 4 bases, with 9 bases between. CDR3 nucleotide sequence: TGTGCCAGCAGTTTCCGGGAAGTCACTGAAGCTTTCTTT. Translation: CASSFREVTEAFF.

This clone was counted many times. As DNA, the CDR3 is TGTGCCAGCAGCCGCGGACAGGGCCGGGAGCAGTACTTC. Amino acids: CASSRGQGREQYF. This chain uses TRBV3-1 (or the pseudogene TRBV3-2) with TRBJ2-7; TRBD1 agrees at 8 bases. This CDR3 region has 13 residues. CDR1 and CDR2 (germline): LGHDT, YNNKEL (reference sequence). Losses at the gene ends were 4 bases for V and 7 bases for J; bases not matched to a gene: 6.

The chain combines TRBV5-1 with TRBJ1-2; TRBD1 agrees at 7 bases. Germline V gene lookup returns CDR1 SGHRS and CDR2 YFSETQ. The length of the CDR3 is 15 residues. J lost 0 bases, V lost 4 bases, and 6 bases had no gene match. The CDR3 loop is CASSLQGSANYGYTF. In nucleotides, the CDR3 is TGCGCCAGCAGCCTACAGGGGTCAGCTAACTATGGCTACACCTTC. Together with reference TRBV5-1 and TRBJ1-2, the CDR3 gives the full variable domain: KAGVTQTPRYLIKTRGQQVTLSCSPISGHRSVSWYQQTPGQGLQFLFEYFSETQRNKGNFPGRFSGRQFSNSRSEMNVSTLELGDSALYLCASSLQGSANYGYTFGSGTRLTVV.

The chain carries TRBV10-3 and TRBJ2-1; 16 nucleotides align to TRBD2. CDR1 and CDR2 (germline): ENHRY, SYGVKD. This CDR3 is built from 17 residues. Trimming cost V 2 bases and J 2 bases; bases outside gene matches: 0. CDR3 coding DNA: TGTGCCATCAGTGAGGGGACTAGCGGGAGGGCCTACAATGAGCAGTTCTTC. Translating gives CAISEGTSGRAYNEQFF.

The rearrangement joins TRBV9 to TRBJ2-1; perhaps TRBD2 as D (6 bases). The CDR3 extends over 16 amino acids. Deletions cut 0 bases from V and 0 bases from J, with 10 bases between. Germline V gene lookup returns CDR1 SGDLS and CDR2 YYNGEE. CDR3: CASSVGSGSSYNEQFF. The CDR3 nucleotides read TGTGCCAGCAGCGTAGGCTCCGGGAGCTCCTACAATGAGCAGTTCTTC. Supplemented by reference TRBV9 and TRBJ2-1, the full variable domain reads DSGVTQTPKHLITATGQRVTLRCSPRSGDLSVYWYQQSLDQGLQFLIQYYNGEERAKGNILERFSAQQFPDLHSELNLSSLELGDSALYFCASSVGSGSSYNEQFFGPGTRLTVL.

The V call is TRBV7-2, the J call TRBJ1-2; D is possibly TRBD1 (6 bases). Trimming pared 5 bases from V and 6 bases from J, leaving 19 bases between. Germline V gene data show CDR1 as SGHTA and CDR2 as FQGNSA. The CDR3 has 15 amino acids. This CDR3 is CASSRGRGSYNGYTF. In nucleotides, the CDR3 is TGTGCCAGCAGCAGGGGGAGGGGCTCCTATAATGGCTACACCTTC.

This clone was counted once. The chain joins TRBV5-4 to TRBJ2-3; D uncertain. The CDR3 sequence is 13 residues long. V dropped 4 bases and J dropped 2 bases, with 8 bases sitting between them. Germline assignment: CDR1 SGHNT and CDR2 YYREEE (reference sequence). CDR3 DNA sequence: TGTGCCAGCAGCACCGAGGCCACAGATACGCAGTATTTT. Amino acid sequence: CASSTEATDTQYF.

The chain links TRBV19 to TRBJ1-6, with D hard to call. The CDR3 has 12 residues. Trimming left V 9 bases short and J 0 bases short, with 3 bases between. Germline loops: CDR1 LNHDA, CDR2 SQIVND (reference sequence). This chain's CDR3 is CASSSYNSPLHF. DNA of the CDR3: TGTGCCAGCAGCTCCTATAATTCACCCCTCCACTTT.

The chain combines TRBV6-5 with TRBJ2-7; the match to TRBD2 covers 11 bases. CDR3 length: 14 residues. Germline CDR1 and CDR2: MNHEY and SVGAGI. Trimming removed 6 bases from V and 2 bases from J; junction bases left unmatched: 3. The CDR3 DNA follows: TGTGCCAGCAGAAGGGGACTAGCGGCCTACGAGCAGTACTTC. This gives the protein CASRRGLAAYEQYF.

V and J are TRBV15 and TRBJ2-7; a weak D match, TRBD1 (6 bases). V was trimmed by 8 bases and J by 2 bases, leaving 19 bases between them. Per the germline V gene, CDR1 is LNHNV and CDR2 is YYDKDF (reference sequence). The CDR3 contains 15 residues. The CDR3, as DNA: TGTGCCACCGGCTGGAGTGACAGGAATACCTACGAGCAGTACTTC. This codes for CATGWSDRNTYEQYF.

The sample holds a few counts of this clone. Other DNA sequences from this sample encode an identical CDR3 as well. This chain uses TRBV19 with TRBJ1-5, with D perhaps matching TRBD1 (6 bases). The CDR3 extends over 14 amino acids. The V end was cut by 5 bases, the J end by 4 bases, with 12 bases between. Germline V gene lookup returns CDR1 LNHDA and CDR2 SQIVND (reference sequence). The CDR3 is CASSSGGLNQPQHF. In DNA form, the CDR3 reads TGTGCCAGTAGTTCGGGGGGGCTTAATCAGCCCCAGCATTTT.

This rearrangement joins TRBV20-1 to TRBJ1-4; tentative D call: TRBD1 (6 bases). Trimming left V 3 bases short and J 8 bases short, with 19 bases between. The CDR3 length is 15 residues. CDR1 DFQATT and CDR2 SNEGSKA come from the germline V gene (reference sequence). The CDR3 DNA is TGCAGTGCTAGTATAGATCGGGGGGCCCCGGAAAAACTGTTTTTT. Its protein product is CSASIDRGAPEKLFF.

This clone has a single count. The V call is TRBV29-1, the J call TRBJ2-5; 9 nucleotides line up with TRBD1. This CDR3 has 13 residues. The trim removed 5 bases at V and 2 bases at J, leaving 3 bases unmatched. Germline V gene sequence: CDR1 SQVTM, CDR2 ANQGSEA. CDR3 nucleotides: TGCAGCGTTACAGGACAGGGGCAAGAGACCCAGTACTTC. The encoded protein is CSVTGQGQETQYF.

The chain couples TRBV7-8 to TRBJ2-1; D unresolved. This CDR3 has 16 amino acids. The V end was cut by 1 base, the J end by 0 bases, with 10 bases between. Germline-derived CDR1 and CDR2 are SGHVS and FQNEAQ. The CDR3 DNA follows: TGTGCCAGCAGCTTAGTAGTCCACAGCTCCTACAATGAGCAGTTCTTC. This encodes CASSLVVHSSYNEQFF.